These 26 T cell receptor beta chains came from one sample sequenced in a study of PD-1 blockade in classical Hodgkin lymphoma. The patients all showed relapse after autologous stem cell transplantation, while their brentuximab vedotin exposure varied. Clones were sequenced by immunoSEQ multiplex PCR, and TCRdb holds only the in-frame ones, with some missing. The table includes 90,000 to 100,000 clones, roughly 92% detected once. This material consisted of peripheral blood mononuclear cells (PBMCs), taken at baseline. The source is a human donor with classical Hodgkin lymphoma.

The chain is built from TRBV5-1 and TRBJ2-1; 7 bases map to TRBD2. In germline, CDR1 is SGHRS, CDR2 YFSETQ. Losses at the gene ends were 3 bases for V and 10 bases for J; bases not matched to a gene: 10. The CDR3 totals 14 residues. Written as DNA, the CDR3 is TGCGCCAGCAGCTCTGGACTAGATCTTACCGAGCAGTTCTTC. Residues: CASSSGLDLTEQFF.

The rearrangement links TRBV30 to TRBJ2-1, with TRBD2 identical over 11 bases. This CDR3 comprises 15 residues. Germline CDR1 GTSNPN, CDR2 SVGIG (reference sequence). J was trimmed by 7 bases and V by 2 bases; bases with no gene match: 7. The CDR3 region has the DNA TGTGCCTGGAGTATACTAGCGGGAGTTGGTAATGAGCAGTTCTTC. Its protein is CAWSILAGVGNEQFF.

The DNA for the CDR3 is TGCAGCGTCTCCTCGACAGGGGTGGATACGCAGTATTTT. It encodes CSVSSTGVDTQYF. This rearrangement joins TRBV29-1 to TRBJ2-3, with 8 bases aligning to TRBD1. The CDR3 has 13 amino acids. Germline V gives CDR1 SQVTM, CDR2 ANQGSEA. The ends lost 6 bases at V and 6 bases at J; junction bases unmatched: 8.

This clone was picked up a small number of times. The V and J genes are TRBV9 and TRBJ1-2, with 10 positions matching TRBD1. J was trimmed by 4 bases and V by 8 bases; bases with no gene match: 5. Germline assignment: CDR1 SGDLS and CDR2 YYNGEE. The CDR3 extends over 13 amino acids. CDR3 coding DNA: TGTGCCAGTGGGACAGGGGCGATCTATGGCTACACCTTC. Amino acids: CASGTGAIYGYTF.

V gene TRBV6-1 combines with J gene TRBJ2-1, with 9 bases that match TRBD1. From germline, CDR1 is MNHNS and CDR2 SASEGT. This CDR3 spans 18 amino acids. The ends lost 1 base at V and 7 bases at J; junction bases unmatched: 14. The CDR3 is CASSEVLLHGTGRNEQFF. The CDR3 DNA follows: TGTGCCAGCAGTGAAGTCCTTCTCCACGGGACAGGGCGGAATGAGCAGTTCTTC.

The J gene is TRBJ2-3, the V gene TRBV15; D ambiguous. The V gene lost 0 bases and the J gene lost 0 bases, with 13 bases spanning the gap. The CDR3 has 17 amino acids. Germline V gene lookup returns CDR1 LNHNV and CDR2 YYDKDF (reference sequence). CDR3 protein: CATSRDYQGGSTDTQYF. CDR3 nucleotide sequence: TGTGCCACCAGCAGAGATTATCAAGGTGGGAGCACAGATACGCAGTATTTT. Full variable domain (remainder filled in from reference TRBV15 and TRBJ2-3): DAMVIQNPRYQVTQFGKPVTLSCSQTLNHNVMYWYQQKSSQAPKLLFHYYDKDFNNEADTPDNFQSRRPNTSFCFLDIRSPGLGDTAMYLCATSRDYQGGSTDTQYFGPGTRLTVL.

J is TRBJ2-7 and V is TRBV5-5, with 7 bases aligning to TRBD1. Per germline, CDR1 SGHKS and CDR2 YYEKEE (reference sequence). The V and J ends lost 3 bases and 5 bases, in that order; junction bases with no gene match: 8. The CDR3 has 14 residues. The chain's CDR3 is CASSSVTGVDEQYF. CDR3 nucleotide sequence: TGTGCCAGCAGCTCCGTTACAGGGGTAGACGAGCAGTACTTC.

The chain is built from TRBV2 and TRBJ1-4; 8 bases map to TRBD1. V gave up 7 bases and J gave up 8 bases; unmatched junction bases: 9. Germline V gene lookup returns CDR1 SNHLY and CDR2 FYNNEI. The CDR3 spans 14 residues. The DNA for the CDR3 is TGTGCCAGCAAGTGGAGACAGGGGAGAGAAAAACTGTTTTTT. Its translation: CASKWRQGREKLFF. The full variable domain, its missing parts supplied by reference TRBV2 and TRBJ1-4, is EPEVTQTPSHQVTQMGQEVILRCVPISNHLYFYWYRQILGQKVEFLVSFYNNEISEKSEIFDDQFSVERPDGSNFTLKIRSTKLEDSAMYFCASKWRQGREKLFFGSGTQLSVL.

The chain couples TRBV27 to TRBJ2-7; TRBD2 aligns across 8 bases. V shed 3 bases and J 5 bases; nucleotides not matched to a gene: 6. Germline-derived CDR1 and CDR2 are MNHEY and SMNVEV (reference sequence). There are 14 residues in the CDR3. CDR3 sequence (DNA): TGTGCCAGCAGTTTCCCGGGAGGGCTGAACGAGCAGTACTTC. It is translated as CASSFPGGLNEQYF.

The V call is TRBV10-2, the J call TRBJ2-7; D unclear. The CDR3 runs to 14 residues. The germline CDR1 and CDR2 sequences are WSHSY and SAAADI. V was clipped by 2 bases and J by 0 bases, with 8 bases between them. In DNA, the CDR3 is TGCGCCAGCAGTGAGGAAGGCTTCTCCTACGAGCAGTACTTC. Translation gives CASSEEGFSYEQYF.

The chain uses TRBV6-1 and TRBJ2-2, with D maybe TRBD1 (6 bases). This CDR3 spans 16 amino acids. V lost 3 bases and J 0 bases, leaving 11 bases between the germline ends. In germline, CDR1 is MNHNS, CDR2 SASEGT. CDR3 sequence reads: CASSDRQVANTGELFF. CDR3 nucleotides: TGTGCCAGCAGTGACAGACAGGTCGCGAACACCGGGGAGCTGTTTTTT.

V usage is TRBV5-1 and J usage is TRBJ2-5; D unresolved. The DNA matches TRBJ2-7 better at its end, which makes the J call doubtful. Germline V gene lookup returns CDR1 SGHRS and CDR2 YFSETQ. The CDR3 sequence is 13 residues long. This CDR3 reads CASSSLGSYEQYF. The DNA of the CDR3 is TGCGCCAGCAGTTCCCTTGGCTCCTACGAGCAGTACTTC.

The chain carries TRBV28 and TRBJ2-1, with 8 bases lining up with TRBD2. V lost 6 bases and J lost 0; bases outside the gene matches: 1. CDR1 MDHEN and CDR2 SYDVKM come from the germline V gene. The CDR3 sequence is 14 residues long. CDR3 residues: CASSSGSSYNEQFF. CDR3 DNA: TGTGCCAGCAGCAGCGGGAGCTCCTACAATGAGCAGTTCTTC.

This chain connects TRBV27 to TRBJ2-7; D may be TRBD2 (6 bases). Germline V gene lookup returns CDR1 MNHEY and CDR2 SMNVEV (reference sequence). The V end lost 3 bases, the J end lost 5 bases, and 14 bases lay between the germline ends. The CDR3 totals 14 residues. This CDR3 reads CASSLGEAAHEQYF. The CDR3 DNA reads TGTGCCAGCAGTTTGGGGGAGGCAGCGCACGAGCAGTACTTC.

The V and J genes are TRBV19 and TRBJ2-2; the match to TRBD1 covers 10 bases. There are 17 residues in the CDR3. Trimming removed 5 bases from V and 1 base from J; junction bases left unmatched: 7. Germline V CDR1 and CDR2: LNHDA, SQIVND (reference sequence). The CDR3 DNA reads TGTGCCAGTAGTCTCCGGGACAGGGGCTGGAACACCGGGGAGCTGTTTTTT. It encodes CASSLRDRGWNTGELFF.

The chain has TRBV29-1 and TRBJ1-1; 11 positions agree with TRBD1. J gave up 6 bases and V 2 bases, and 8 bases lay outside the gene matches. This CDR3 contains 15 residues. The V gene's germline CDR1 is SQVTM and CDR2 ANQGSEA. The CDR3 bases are TGCAGCGTTGAAAGGGGACAGGGGGGGGTATCTGAAGCTTTCTTT. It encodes CSVERGQGGVSEAFF.

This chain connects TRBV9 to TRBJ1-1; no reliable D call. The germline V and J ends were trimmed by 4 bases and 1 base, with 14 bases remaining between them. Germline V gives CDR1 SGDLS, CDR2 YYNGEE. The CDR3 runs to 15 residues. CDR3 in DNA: TGTGCCAGCAGCCGCCAAGGAGGATCGAACACTGAAGCTTTCTTT. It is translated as CASSRQGGSNTEAFF.

The CDR3 is CTSSQGGSEKYEQYF. The CDR3 coding sequence is TGCACCAGCAGCCAAGGAGGGTCAGAAAAATACGAGCAGTACTTC. The V call is TRBV1, the J call TRBJ2-7; TRBD2 was called by the table and not checked on the DNA. TRBV1 is deemed a pseudogene. The CDR3 loop spans 15 amino acids.

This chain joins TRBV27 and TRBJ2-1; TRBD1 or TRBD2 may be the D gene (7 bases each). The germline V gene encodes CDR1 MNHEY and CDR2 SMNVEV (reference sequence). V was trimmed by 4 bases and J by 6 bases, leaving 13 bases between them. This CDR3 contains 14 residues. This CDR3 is CASSSDREGNEQFF. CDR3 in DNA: TGTGCCAGCAGTTCCGACAGGGAGGGCAATGAGCAGTTCTTC.

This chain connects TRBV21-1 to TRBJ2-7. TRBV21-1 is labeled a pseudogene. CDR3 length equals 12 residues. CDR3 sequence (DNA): TGTGCCAGCAGCACTGTAAGGGAAGAGCAGTACTTC. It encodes CASSTVREEQYF.

The CDR3 DNA sequence: TGTGCCTGGGCGGGACAGGGCCTTTCTCCGCAGCATTTT. It codes for CAWAGQGLSPQHF. The rearrangement uses TRBV30 and TRBJ1-5; 9 bases are shared with TRBD1. Germline V lookup: CDR1 GTSNPN, CDR2 SVGIG (reference sequence). Trimming removed 5 bases from V and 13 bases from J; junction bases left unmatched: 12. The CDR3 is made up of 13 amino acids.

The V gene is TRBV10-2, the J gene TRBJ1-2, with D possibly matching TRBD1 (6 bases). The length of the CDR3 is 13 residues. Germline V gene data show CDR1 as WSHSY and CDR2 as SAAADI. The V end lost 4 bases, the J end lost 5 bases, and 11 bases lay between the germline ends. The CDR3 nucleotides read TGCGCCAGCAGTGGGGGGCTGAGGTATGGCTACACCTTC. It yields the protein CASSGGLRYGYTF.

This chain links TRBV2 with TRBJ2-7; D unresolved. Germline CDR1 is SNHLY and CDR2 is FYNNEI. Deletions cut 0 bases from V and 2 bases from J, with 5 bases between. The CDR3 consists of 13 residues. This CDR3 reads CASSEAAPYEQYF. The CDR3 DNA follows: TGTGCCAGCAGTGAAGCGGCGCCCTACGAGCAGTACTTC.

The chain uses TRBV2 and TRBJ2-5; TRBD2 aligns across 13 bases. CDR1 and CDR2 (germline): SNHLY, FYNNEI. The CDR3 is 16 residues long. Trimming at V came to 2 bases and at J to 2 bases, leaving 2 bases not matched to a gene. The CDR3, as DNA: TGTGCCAGCAGTGAACGGGGACTAGCGGGACAAGAGACCCAGTACTTC. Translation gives CASSERGLAGQETQYF.

CDR3 sequence (DNA): TGTGCCAGCAGCCAAGTGTCAGCGTTTGAGCAGTACTTC. As protein: CASSQVSAFEQYF. The gene calls are TRBV4-2 and TRBJ2-7; D remains ambiguous. Germline V CDR1 and CDR2: LGHNA, YNFKEQ. This CDR3 contains 13 residues. Trimming removed 1 base at V and 7 bases at J, with 11 bases between.

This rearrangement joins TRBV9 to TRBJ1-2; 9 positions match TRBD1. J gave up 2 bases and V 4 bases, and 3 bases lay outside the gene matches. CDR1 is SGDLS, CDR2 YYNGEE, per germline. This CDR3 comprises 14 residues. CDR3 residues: CASSNRGRNYGYTF. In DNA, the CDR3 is TGTGCCAGCAGCAACAGGGGGCGGAACTATGGCTACACCTTC.